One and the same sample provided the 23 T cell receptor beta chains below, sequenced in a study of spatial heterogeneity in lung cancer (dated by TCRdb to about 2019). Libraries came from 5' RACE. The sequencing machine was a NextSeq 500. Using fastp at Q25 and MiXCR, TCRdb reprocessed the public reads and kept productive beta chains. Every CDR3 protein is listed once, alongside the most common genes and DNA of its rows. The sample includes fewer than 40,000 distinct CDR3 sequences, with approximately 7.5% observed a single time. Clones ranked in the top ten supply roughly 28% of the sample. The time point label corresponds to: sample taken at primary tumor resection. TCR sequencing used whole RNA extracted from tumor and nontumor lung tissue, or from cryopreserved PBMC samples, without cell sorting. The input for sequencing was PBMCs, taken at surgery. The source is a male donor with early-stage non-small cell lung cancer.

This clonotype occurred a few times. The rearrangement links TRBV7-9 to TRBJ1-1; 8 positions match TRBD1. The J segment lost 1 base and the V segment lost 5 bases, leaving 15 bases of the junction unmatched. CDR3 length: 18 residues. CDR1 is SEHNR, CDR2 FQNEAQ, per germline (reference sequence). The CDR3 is CASSEKENAGQGNTEAFF. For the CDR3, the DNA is TGTGCCAGCAGCGAGAAGGAGAATGCAGGACAGGGGAACACTGAAGCTTTCTTT. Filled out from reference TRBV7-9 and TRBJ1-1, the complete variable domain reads DTGVSQNPRHKITKRGQNVTFRCDPISEHNRLYWYRQTLGQGPEFLTYFQNEAQLEKSRLLSDRFSAERPKGSFSTLEIQRTEQGDSAMYLCASSEKENAGQGNTEAFFGQGTRLTVV.

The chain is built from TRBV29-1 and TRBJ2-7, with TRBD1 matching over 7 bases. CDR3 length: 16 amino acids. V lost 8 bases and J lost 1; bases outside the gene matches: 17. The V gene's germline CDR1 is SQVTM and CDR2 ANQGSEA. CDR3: CSTDPRGGVKSYEQYV. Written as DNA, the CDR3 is TGCAGCACGGACCCCCGAGGGGGCGTAAAATCCTACGAGCAGTACGTC.

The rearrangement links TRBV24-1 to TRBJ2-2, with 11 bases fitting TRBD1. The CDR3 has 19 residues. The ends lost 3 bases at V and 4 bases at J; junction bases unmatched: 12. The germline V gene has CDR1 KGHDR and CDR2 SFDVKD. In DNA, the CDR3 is TGTGCCACCAGTGATCGGGACAGGGGGTACTTTGGTGGCACCGGGGAGCTGTTTTTT. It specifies CATSDRDRGYFGGTGELFF.

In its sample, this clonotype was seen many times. The CDR3 DNA reads as TGCGCCAGCAGCCCGAGGGGTAGCGGCGCAGATACGCAGTATTTT. As protein: CASSPRGSGADTQYF. The J gene is TRBJ2-3, the V gene TRBV5-1; tentatively, D is TRBD2 (6 bases). Germline CDR1 SGHRS, CDR2 YFSETQ. There are 15 residues in the CDR3. The ends were cut back, 4 bases at V and 4 bases at J, with 16 bases in the middle.

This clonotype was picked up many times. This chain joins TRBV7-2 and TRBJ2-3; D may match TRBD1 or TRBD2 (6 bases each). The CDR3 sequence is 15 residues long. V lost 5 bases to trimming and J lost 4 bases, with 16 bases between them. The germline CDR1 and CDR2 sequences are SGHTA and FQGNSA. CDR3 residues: CASSLSGGGPDTQYF. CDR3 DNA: TGTGCCAGCAGCCTCTCAGGAGGGGGGCCAGATACGCAGTATTTT.

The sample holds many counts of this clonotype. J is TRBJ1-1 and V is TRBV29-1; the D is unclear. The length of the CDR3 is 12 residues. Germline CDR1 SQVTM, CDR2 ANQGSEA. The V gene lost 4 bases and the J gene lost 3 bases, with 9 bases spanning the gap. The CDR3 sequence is CSVGMGYTEAFF. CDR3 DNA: TGCAGCGTTGGGATGGGATACACTGAAGCTTTCTTT. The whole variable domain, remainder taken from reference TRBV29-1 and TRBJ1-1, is SAVISQKPSRDICQRGTSLTIQCQVDSQVTMMFWYRQQPGQSLTLIATANQGSEATYESGFVIDKFPISRPNLTFSTLTVSNMSPEDSSIYLCSVGMGYTEAFFGQGTRLTVV.

The CDR3 loop is CASSQTSTGELFF. As DNA, the CDR3 is TGTGCCAGCAGCCAGACTAGCACCGGGGAGCTGTTTTTT. The V call is TRBV14, the J call TRBJ2-2, with D possibly being TRBD2 (6 bases). The germline gives CDR1 SGHDN, CDR2 FVKESK. This CDR3 region has 13 residues. V was clipped by 3 bases and J by 4 bases, with 6 bases between them.

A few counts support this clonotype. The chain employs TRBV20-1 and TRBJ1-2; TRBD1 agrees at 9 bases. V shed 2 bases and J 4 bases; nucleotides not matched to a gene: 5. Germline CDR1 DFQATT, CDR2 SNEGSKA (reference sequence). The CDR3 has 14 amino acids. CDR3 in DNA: TGCAGTGCTAGACCTGGGGACAGGGCCTATGGCTACACCTTC. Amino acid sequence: CSARPGDRAYGYTF.

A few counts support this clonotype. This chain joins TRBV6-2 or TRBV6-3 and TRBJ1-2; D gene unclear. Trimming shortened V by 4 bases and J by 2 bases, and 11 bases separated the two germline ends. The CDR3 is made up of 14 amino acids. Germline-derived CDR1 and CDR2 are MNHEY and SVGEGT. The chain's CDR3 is CASSWVRSNYGYTF. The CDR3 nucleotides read TGTGCCAGCAGTTGGGTGCGGTCCAACTATGGCTACACCTTC.

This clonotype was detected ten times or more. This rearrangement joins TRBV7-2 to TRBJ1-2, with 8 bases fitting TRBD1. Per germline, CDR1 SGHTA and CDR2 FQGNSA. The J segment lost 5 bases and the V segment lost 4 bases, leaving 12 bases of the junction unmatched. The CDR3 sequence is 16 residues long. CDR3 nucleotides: TGTGCCAGCAGCTCCAGACAGGGGCGCTCAGAATATGGCTACACCTTC. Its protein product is CASSSRQGRSEYGYTF.

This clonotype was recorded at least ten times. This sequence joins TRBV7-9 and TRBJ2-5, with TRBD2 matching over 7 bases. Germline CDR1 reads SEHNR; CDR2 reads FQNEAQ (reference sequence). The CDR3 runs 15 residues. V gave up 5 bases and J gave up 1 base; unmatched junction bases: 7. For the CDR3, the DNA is TGTGCCAGCAGCCAAACGGGGGGAATCCAAGAGACCCAGTACTTC. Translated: CASSQTGGIQETQYF.

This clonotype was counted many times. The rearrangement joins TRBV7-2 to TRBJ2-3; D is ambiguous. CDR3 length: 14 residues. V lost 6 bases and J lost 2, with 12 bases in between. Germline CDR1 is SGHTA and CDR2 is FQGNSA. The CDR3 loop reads CASRVASYTDTQYF. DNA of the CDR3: TGTGCCAGCAGGGTAGCCTCTTACACAGATACGCAGTATTTT.

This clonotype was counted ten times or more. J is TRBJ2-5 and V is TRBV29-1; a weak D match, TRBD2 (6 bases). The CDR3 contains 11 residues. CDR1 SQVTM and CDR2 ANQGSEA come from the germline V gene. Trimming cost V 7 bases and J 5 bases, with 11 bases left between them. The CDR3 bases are TGCAGCGCCACAGGAGGGGAGACCCAGTACTTC. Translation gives CSATGGETQYF.

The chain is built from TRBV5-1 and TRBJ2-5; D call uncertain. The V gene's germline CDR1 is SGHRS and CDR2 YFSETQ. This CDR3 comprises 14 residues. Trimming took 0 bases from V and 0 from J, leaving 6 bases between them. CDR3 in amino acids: CASSLAGDQETQYF. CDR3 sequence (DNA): TGCGCCAGCAGCTTGGCTGGGGACCAAGAGACCCAGTACTTC.

The CDR3 DNA sequence: TGTGCCAGCAGCCCACTCAGGATTCTTCTCACTGGAAACACCATATATTTT. Amino acids: CASSPLRILLTGNTIYF. V gene TRBV7-8 combines with J gene TRBJ1-3; D is unclear. This CDR3 contains 17 residues. V was cut by 5 bases and J by 2 bases, with 19 bases left in between. Germline V gene sequence: CDR1 SGHVS, CDR2 FQNEAQ.

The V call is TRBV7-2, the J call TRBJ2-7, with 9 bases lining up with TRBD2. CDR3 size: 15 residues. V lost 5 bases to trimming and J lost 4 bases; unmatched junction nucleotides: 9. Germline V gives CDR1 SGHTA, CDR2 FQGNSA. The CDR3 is CASSLSGGRLYEQYF. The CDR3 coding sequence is TGTGCCAGCAGCCTTAGCGGGGGCCGACTATACGAGCAGTACTTC.

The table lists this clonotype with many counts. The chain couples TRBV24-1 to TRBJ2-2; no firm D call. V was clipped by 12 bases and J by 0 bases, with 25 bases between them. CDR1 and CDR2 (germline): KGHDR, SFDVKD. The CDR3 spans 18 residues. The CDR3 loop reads CAVERKGINLANTGELFF. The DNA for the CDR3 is TGTGCCGTCGAACGGAAGGGAATTAACCTCGCGAACACCGGGGAGCTGTTTTTT.

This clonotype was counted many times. The CDR3 region has the DNA TGTGCCAGCAGAACTGACCCCGGGTTCGATTCACCCCTCCACTTT. It yields the protein CASRTDPGFDSPLHF. The rearrangement links TRBV6-5 to TRBJ1-6; D call uncertain. The CDR3 consists of 15 residues. Looked up from germline, CDR1 is MNHEY and CDR2 is SVGAGI. Trimming stripped 6 bases from V and 8 bases from J, with 17 bases between.

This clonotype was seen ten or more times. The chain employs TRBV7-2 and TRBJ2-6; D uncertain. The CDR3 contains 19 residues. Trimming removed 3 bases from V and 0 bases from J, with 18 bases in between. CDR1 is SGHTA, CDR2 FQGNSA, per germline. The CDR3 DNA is TGTGCCAGCAGCTTTAGGAGACCCTCAAGGAGCTCTGGGGCCAACGTCCTGACTTTC. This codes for CASSFRRPSRSSGANVLTF.

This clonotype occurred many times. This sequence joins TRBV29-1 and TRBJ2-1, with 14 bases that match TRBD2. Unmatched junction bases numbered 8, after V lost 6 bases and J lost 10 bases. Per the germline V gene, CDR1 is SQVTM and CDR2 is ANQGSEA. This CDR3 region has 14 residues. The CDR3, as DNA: TGCAGCGTGAGACTAGCGGGAGGGCAAACCGAGCAGTTCTTC. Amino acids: CSVRLAGGQTEQFF.

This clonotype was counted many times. Here the CDR3 DNA reads TGCAGCCTAAGGACAGGGACCTACGAGCAGTACTTC. Translated: CSLRTGTYEQYF. V and J are TRBV20-1 and TRBJ2-7, with 8 bases fitting TRBD1. The CDR3 runs 12 residues. Germline CDR1 reads DFQATT; CDR2 reads SNEGSKA (reference sequence).

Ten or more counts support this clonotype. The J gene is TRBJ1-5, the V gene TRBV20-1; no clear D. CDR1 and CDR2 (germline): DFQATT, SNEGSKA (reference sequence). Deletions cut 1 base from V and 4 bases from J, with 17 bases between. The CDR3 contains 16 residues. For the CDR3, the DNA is TGCAGTGCTAGAGGAGTACGGGGTCTTGAGAATCAGCCCCAGCATTTT. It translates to CSARGVRGLENQPQHF.

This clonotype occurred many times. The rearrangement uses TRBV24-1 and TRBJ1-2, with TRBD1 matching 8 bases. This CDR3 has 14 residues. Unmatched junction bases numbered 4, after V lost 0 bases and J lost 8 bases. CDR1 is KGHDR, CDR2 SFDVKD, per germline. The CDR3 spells CATSDLDRGGGYTF. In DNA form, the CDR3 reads TGTGCCACCAGTGATTTGGACAGGGGCGGAGGCTACACCTTC.